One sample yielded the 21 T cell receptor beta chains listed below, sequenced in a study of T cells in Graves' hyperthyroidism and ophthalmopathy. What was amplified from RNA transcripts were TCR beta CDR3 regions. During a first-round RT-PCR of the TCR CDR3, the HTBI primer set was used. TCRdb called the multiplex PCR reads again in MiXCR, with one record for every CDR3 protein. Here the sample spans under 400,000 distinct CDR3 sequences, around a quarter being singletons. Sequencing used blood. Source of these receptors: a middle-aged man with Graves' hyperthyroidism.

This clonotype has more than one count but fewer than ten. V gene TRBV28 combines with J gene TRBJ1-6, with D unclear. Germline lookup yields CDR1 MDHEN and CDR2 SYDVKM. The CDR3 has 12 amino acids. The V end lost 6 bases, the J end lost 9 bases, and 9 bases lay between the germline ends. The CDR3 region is CASRAKLSPLHF. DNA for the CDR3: TGTGCCAGCAGGGCCAAGCTTTCACCCCTCCACTTT.

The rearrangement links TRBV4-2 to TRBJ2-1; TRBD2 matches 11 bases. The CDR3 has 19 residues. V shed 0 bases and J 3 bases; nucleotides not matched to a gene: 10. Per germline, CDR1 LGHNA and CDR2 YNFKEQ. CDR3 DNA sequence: TGTGCCAGCAGCCAAGACCCCGCGACTAGCGGGAAAAACTACAATGAGCAGTTCTTC. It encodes CASSQDPATSGKNYNEQFF.

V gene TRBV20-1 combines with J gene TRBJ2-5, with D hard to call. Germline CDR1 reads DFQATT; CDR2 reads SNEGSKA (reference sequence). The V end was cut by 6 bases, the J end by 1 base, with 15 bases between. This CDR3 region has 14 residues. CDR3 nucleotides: TGCAGTGCCCCCCTCACACAGACCCAAGAGACCCAGTACTTC. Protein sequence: CSAPLTQTQETQYF.

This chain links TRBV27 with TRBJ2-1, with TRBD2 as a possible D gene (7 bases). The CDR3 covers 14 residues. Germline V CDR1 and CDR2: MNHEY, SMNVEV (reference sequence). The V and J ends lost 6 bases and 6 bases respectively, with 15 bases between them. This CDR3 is CASRGLGGANEQFF. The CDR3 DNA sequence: TGTGCCAGCAGGGGCCTAGGGGGGGCCAATGAGCAGTTCTTC.

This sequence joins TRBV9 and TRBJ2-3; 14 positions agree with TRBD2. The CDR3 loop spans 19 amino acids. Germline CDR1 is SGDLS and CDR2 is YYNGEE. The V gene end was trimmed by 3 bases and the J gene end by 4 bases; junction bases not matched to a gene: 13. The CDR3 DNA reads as TGTGCCAGCAGCGCCCCCCCCGGGACTAGCGGGAGTAGAGCAGATACGCAGTATTTT. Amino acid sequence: CASSAPPGTSGSRADTQYF.

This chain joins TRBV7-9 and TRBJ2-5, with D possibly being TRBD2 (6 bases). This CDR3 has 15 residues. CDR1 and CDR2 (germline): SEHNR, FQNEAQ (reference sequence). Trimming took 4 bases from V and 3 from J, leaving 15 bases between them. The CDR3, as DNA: TGTGCCAGCAGCTCCAGCCCCGGGGGAGAAGAGACCCAGTACTTC. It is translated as CASSSSPGGEETQYF.

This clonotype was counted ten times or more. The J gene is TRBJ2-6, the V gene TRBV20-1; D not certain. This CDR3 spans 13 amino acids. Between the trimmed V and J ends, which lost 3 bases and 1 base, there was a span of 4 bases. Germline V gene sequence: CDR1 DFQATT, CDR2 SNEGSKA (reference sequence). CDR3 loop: CSARDSGANVLTF. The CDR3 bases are TGCAGTGCTAGGGATTCTGGGGCCAACGTCCTGACTTTC.

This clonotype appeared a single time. The CDR3 nucleotides read TGCAGTGCCGGCCGGGGGTACGGTAATGAGCAGTTCTTC. Its translation is CSAGRGYGNEQFF. This rearrangement joins TRBV20-1 to TRBJ2-1; TRBD2 might be the D (6 bases). Deletions cut 6 bases from V and 7 bases from J, with 16 bases between. CDR3 length: 13 residues. CDR1 is DFQATT, CDR2 SNEGSKA, per germline (reference sequence).

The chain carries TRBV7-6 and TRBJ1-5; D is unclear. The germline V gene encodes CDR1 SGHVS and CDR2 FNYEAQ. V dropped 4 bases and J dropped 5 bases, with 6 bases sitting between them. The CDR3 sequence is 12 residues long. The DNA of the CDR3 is TGTGCCAGCAGCTCTTATGATCAGCCCCAGCATTTT. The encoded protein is CASSSYDQPQHF.

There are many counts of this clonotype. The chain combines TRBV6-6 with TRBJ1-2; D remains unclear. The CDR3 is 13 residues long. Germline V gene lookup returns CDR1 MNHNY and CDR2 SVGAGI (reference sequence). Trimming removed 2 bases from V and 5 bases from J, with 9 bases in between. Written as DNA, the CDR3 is TGTGCCAGCAGTTACGTAGGGAAGTATGGCTACACCTTC. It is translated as CASSYVGKYGYTF.

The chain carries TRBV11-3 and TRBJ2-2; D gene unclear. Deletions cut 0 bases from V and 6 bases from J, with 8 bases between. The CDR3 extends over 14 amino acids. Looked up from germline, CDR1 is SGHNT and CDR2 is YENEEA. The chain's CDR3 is CASSLDSQAGELFF. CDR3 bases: TGTGCCAGCAGCTTAGACAGCCAGGCCGGGGAGCTGTTTTTT.

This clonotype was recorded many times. CDR3 in DNA: TGTGCCAGCATGCAAGCGGGAGGGATTTGGGAGACCCAGTACTTC. This sequence encodes CASMQAGGIWETQYF. J is TRBJ2-5 and V is TRBV12-3 or TRBV12-4; 10 bases align to TRBD2. This CDR3 has 15 amino acids. The V and J ends lost 7 bases and 5 bases, in that order; junction bases with no gene match: 10.

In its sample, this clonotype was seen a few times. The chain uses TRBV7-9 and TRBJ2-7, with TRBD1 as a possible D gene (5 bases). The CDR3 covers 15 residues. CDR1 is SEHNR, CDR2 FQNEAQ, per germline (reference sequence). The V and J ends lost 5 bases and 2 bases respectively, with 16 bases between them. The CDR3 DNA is TGTGCCAGCAGCATTCTAGGGGCCAGCCCCTACGAGCAGTACTTC. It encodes CASSILGASPYEQYF.

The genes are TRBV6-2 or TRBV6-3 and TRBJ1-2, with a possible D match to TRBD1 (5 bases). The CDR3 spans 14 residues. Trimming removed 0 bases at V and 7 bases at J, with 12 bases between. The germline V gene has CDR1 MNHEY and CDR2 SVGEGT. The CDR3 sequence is CASSYSEGMAGYTF. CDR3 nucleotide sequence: TGTGCCAGCAGTTACTCGGAGGGGATGGCTGGCTACACCTTC.

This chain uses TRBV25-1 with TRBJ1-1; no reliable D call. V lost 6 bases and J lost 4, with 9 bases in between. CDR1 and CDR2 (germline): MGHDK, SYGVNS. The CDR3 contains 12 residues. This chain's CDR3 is CASSPWGTEAFF. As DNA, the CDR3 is TGTGCCAGCAGCCCTTGGGGCACTGAAGCTTTCTTT.

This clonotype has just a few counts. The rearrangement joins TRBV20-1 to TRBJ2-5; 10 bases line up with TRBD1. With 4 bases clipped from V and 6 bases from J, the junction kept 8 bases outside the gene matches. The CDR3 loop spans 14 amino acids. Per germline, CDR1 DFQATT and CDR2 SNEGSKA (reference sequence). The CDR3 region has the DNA TGCAGTGCTAACAGGGGACAGGGGCAGAAGACCCAGTACTTC. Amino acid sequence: CSANRGQGQKTQYF.

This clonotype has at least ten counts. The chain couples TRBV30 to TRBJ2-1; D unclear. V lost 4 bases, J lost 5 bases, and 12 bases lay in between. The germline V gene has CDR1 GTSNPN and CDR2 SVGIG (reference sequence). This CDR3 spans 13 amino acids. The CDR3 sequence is CAWMSGYDNEQFF. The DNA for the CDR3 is TGTGCCTGGATGAGTGGGTACGACAATGAGCAGTTCTTC.

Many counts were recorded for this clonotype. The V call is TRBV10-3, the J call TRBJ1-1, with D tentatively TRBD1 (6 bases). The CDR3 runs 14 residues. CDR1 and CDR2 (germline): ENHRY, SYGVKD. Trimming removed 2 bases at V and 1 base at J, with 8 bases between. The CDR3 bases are TGTGCCATCAGTGAGCCGGACAGGAACACTGAAGCTTTCTTT. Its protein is CAISEPDRNTEAFF.

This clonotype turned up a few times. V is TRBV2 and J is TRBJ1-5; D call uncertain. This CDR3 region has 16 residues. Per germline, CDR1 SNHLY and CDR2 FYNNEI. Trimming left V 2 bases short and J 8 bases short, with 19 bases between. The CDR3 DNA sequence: TGTGCCAGCAGTGAAATGGCCCTGTTGGAGGATGAGCCCCAGCATTTT. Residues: CASSEMALLEDEPQHF.

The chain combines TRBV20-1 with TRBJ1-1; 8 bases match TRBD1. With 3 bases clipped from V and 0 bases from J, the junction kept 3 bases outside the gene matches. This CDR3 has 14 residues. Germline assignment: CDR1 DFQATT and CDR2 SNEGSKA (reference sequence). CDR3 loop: CSARAGGLNTEAFF. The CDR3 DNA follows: TGCAGTGCTAGGGCAGGGGGCTTGAACACTGAAGCTTTCTTT.

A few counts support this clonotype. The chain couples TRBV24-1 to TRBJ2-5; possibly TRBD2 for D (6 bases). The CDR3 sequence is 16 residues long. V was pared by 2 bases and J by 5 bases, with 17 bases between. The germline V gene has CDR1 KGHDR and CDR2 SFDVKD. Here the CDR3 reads CATSDWGGRSEETQYF. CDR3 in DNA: TGTGCCACCAGTGATTGGGGAGGACGATCAGAGGAGACCCAGTACTTC.